This T cell receptor (beta chain) was captured in a study of lymphopenia after photon versus proton radiotherapy. General study findings and limits: A bigger post-nadir fall in TCR diversity correlated inversely with survival time in deceased patients. After lymphocyte nadir, photon-treated repertoires showed oligoclonal expansion, especially CD8+ Temra.

In the case of this clone: What it binds is not known.

CDR1 is KGHSH and CDR2 is LQKENI in the germline V gene. Trimming took off 8 bases at V and 4 bases at J, with 12 bases between the two ends. CDR3 length: 13 residues. The repertoire was sequenced with immunoSEQ multiplex PCR; TCRdb's copy has only in-frame clones and lacks some. Among around 150,000 clones listed, 75% to 90% were seen once. The receptor's source is a man in his fifties or sixties with gastric cancer. V gene TRBV18 combines with J gene TRBJ1-5; D ambiguous. The sample consisted of peripheral blood, taken from a patient treated with photon-based radiotherapy. The CDR3 nucleotides are TGTGCCAGCCAAGAGGACGGAAATCAGCCCCAGCATTTT. Protein product: CASQEDGNQPQHF.